Listed below are T cell receptor beta chains from one sample, sequenced in a study of blood T cell repertoires in COVID-19. Using immunoSEQ multiplex PCR, the repertoire was profiled, and TCRdb retains in-frame clones only, with some absent. The sample shows more than 150,000 clones, 80% of them seen only once. Sequencing input: PBMCs or T cells enriched from blood (not recorded which). The receptors derive from a man between 60 and 75 years old who had been exposed to COVID-19. CDR3s include the opening cysteine and the closing phenylalanine or tryptophan.

J gene	V gene	CDR3 protein
TRBJ2-7	TRBV11-2	CASSDTTYEQYF
TRBJ2-2	TRBV6-2/TRBV6-3	CASSRTVNTGELFF
TRBJ2-7	TRBV19	CASRGGKNEQYF
TRBJ2-7	TRBV7-2	CASTSYYEQYF
TRBJ2-7	TRBV29-1	CSVRRGQYEQYF
TRBJ2-7	TRBV5-1	CASGSDGAGYEQYF
TRBJ2-1	TRBV3-1/TRBV3-2	CASSQDGPGGSYNEQFF
TRBJ2-1	TRBV9	CASSVREGTGNEQFF
TRBJ2-2	TRBV24-1	CATGLAGDRLPGELFF
TRBJ2-5	TRBV2	CASSGQGAGETQYF
TRBJ1-4	TRBV19	CASSTQGAWVEKLFF
TRBJ2-1	TRBV7-2	CASSLAVREGRYEQFF
TRBJ1-5	TRBV3-1/TRBV3-2	CASSQNTGPNQPQHF
TRBJ2-6	TRBV6-1	CASSDRDRSSGANVLTF
TRBJ1-3	TRBV5-1	CASSEQGPGNTIYF
TRBJ2-7	TRBV6-2/TRBV6-3	CASSSLGTGVDEQYF
TRBJ1-2	TRBV9	CARASPSNYGYTF
TRBJ1-5	TRBV3-1/TRBV3-2	CASSQDDRDNQPQHF
TRBJ1-1	TRBV27	CASSLSGGPGTEAFF
TRBJ1-1	TRBV29-1	CSVGQGQPNTEAFF
TRBJ2-1	TRBV11-1	CASSPPGSNEQFF
TRBJ2-1	TRBV27	CASSLAGSYNEQFF
TRBJ2-7	TRBV11-3	CASSLERGGGTYEQYF
TRBJ1-1	TRBV30	CAWTQGLSAFF
TRBJ1-5	TRBV5-3	CARSFGGNQPQHF
TRBJ1-6	TRBV7-9	CASSSEGTPYNSPLHF
TRBJ1-3	TRBV19	CASSIEGAGRGSSGNTIYF
TRBJ1-5	TRBV21-1	CASSKFCEQGKGNQPQHF
TRBJ1-1	TRBV11-3	CASSFLIGANTEAFF
TRBJ1-2	TRBV5-1	CASSPEITANYGYTF
TRBJ2-5	TRBV30	CAWSVRRVNQETQYF
TRBJ1-1	TRBV3-1/TRBV3-2	CASSPRQGETEAFF
TRBJ2-1	TRBV27	CASTGTGVHEQFF